Following are 3 T cell receptor beta chains from one sample sequenced in a study of vaccination and CD4 T cells after COVID-19. TCRdb called the PCR reads again in MiXCR, with one record for every CDR3 protein. Among 21,000 or so distinct CDR3 sequences listed, around three fifths were seen once. Material: CD4+ T cells from blood, obtained before SARS-CoV-2 vaccination. The receptors come from a human donor who had recovered from COVID-19.

The chain couples TRBV12-3 or TRBV12-4 to TRBJ2-5; TRBD2 agrees at 15 bases. The CDR3 is 17 residues long. V lost 6 bases, J lost 5 bases, and 10 bases stayed unmatched. CDR3 protein: CASSQKGLAGGMETQYF. CDR3 coding DNA: TGTGCCAGCAGCCAAAAGGGACTAGCGGGAGGTATGGAGACCCAGTACTTC.

The rearrangement uses TRBV20-1 and TRBJ2-7; D uncertain. V was cut by 6 bases and J by 3 bases, with 18 bases left in between. CDR1 is DFQATT and CDR2 is SNEGSKA in the germline V gene (reference sequence). The CDR3 sequence is 14 residues long. The CDR3 region is CSAPARGSYYEQYF. The CDR3, as DNA: TGCAGTGCCCCAGCGCGTGGATCGTACTACGAGCAGTACTTC.

The gene calls are TRBV20-1 and TRBJ2-5; 11 bases are shared with TRBD2. Losses at the gene ends were 5 bases for V and 8 bases for J; bases not matched to a gene: 10. The CDR3 contains 14 residues. CDR1 and CDR2 (germline): DFQATT, SNEGSKA (reference sequence). CDR3 DNA sequence: TGCAGTGCTCTCCTGACTAGCGGGATAATAACCCAGTACTTC. Amino acids: CSALLTSGIITQYF.